This note documents a single T cell receptor beta chain sequence. These data belong to a study of shared clonotypes between healthy human individuals. The germline V gene encodes CDR1 LNHDA and CDR2 SQIVND (reference sequence). The CDR3 totals 13 residues. Trimming removed 1 base from V and 5 bases from J, with 8 bases in between. Sequencing used immunoSEQ multiplex PCR; TCRdb keeps in-frame clones, though not all of them. The sample lists around 1.6 million clones, 98% occurring once. The TCR comes from a man aged 30 to 45 in good health. This chain joins TRBV19 and TRBJ1-2, with D maybe TRBD1 (6 bases). Sequencing used naive CD4+ T cells sorted from blood. Regarding subset: CD45RA+ positively selected. The CDR3 here is CASSIAQGYGYTF. The CDR3, as DNA: TGTGCCAGTAGTATAGCCCAGGGGTATGGCTACACCTTC.